This T cell receptor beta chain is from a study of shared clonotypes between healthy human individuals. Assay: immunoSEQ multiplex PCR; the TCRdb copy retains only in-frame clones and omits some. The sample lists roughly 2.6 million clones, approximately 90% occurring once. The V gene lost 0 bases and the J gene lost 4 bases, with 16 bases spanning the gap. The CDR3 is 16 amino acids. Germline CDR1 is SEHNR and CDR2 is FQNEAQ (reference sequence). Study outcomes and limitations: On the whole, naive subsets had larger estimated richness than memory subsets had. Even with large depth, rarefaction showed that sorted-subset sequencing was incomplete.

Only Caucasian adults living in Nashville, Tennessee made up the donor group. CD4+ cells yielded CD45RA+ naive and CD45RA-negative memory subsets. About this clone: Its antigen is still unknown.

This sequence was found in a man younger than 30 in good health. Sequenced input: naive CD4+ T cells sorted from blood. Documented subset: CD45RA+ positively selected. This rearrangement joins TRBV7-9 to TRBJ2-7; D unclear. CDR3 residues: CASSLAGQTIQYEQYF. CDR3 sequence (DNA): TGTGCCAGCAGCTTAGCAGGCCAGACCATTCAATACGAGCAGTACTTC. The full variable domain, in which reference TRBV7-9 and TRBJ2-7 provide the parts outside the CDR3, is DTGVSQNPRHKITKRGQNVTFRCDPISEHNRLYWYRQTLGQGPEFLTYFQNEAQLEKSRLLSDRFSAERPKGSFSTLEIQRTEQGDSAMYLCASSLAGQTIQYEQYFGPGTRLTVT.